This record concerns one TCR beta chain sequence. The antigen is unknown. cDNA libraries for TRB were generated by 5' RACE incorporating UMI labels. TCRdb re-called the 5' RACE reads and catalogs CDR3 proteins one per entry, DNA excluded. The sample includes 130,000 to 150,000 distinct CDR3 sequences. The data are from a study of CXCR3-negative and CXCR3-positive naive CD8 T cells. Study-level results: Naive cells that were CXCR3-positive had more hydrophobic TRB CDR3s (compared with CXCR3-negative naive cells). Sequencing showed both naive subsets with comparably high diversity, and memory CD8+ cells much lower. Memory cells diverged, while naive CXCR3-positive and CXCR3-negative cells had similar TRBV-TRBJ usage.

CDR1 is WSHSY and CDR2 is SAAADI in the germline V gene. This CDR3 has 16 residues. The V and J genes are TRBV10-2 and TRBJ2-3; TCRdb gives TRBD2 as the D gene, but with no DNA this cannot be confirmed. Sequencing was done on a sample of naive CXCR3+ CD8+ T cells from blood. Subset here: CD45RO-CCR7+CD27+CD95- naive CD8+ T cells expressing CXCR3 (TNR3+). This receptor was identified in a human donor in good health. Some clones in this sample may be carry-over from other donors' samples. CDR3: CASSEGLAGAPDTQYF.